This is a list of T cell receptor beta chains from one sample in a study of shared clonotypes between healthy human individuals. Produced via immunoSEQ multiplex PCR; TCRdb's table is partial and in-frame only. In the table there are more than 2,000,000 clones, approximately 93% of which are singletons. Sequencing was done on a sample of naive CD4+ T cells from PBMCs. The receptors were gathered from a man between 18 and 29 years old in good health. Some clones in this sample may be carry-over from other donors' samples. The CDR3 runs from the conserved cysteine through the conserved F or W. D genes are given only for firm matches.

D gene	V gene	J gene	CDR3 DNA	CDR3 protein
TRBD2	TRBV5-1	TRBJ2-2	TGCGCCAGCAGCAGAACCGGGACTAGCAACCCCGGGGAGCTGTTTTTT	CASSRTGTSNPGELFF
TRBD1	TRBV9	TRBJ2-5	TGTGCCAGCAGCGTTTTCCAGGGGGCTGGACAAGAGACCCAGTACTTC	CASSVFQGAGQETQYF
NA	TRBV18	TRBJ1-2	TGTGCCAGCTCACCGGGAGTTACGGATGGCTACACCTTC	CASSPGVTDGYTF
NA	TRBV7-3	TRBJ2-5	TGTGCCAGCAGCCAACTCAGGGTAATTCTCCAAGAGACCCAGTACTTC	CASSQLRVILQETQYF
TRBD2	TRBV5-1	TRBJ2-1	TGCGCCAGCACCTTGACTAGCGGGAACAATGAGCAGTTCTTC	CASTLTSGNNEQFF
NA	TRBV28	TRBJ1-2	TGTGCCAGCAGTTTTGGGCCGCTCTATGGCTACACCTTC	CASSFGPLYGYTF
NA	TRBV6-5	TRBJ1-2	TGTGCCAGCAGACGATCCAACGGGCTGTTTGGCTACACCTTC	CASRRSNGLFGYTF
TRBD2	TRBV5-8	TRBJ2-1	TGTGCCAGCAGCTTGGTGGTGACTAGCGACCACAATGAGCAGTTCTTC	CASSLVVTSDHNEQFF
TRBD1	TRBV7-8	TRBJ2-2	TGTGCCAGCAGTTTAACAGGGGCCCCGAACACCGGGGAGCTGTTTTTT	CASSLTGAPNTGELFF
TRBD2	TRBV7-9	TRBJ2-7	TGTGCCAGCAGCTTCCGGGAGGGCGGAGGGGAGCAGTACTTC	CASSFREGGGEQYF
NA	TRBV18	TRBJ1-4	TGTGCCAGCTCACCACCGGGGGGCAGGGCAGCAACTAATGAAAAACTGTTTTTT	CASSPPGGRAATNEKLFF
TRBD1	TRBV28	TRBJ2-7	TGTGCCAGCAGCCGACCCCCTTGGGGACAGGGAGCCTACGAGCAGTACTTC	CASSRPPWGQGAYEQYF
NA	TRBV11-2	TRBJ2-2	TGTGCCAGCAGCCTGGGCCGACCAGGATGGGAGCTGTTTTTT	CASSLGRPGWELFF
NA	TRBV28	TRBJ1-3	TGTGCCAGCAGTTTGACGGGAGACACCATATATTTT	CASSLTGDTIYF